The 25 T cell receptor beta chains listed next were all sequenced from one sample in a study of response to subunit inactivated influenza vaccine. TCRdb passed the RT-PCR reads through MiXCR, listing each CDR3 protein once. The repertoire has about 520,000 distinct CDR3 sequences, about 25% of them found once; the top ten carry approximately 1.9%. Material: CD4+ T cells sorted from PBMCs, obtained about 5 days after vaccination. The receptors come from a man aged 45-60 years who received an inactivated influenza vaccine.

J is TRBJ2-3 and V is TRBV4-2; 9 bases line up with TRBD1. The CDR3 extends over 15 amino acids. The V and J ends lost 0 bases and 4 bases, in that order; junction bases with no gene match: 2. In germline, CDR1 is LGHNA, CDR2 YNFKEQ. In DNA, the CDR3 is TGTGCCAGCAGCCAAGAAACAGGGGGCGCAGATACGCAGTATTTT. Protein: CASSQETGGADTQYF.

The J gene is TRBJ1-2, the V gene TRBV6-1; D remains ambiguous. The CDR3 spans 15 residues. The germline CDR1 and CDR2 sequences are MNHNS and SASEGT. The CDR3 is CAIPSGPQANYGYTF. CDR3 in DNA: TGTGCGATTCCCTCCGGTCCTCAAGCTAACTATGGCTACACCTTC.

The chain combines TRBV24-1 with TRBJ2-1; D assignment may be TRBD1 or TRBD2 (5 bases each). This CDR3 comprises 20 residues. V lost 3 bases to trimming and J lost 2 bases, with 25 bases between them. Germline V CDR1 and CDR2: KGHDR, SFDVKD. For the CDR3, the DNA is TGTGCCACCAGTGATCCCTCCGGGACGCTGGGCCGACACCCCTACAATGAGCAGTTCTTC. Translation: CATSDPSGTLGRHPYNEQFF.

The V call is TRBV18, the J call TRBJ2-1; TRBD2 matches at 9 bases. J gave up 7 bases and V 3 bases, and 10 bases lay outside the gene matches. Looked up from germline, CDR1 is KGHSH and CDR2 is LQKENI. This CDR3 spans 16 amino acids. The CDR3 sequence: CASSPWGSGRENEQFF. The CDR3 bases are TGTGCCAGCTCACCCTGGGGTAGCGGGAGAGAAAATGAGCAGTTCTTC.

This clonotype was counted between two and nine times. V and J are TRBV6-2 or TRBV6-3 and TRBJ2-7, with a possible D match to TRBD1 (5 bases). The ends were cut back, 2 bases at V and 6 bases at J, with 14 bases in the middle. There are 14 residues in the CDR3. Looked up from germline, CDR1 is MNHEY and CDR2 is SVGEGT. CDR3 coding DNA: TGTGCCAGCAGTTACGGACACCCATCCGCCGAGCAGTACTTC. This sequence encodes CASSYGHPSAEQYF.

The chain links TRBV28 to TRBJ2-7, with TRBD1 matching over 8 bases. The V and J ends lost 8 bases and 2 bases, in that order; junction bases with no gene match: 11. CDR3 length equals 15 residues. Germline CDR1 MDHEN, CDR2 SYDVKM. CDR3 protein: CASHGETGAPYEQYF. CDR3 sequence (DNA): TGTGCCAGCCACGGCGAGACAGGGGCCCCCTACGAGCAGTACTTC.

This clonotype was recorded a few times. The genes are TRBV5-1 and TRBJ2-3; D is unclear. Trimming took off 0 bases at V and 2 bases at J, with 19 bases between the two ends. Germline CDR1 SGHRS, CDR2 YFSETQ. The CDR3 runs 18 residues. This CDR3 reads CASSLAGVGVRDTDTQYF. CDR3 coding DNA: TGCGCCAGCAGCTTGGCCGGCGTTGGGGTTCGTGACACAGATACGCAGTATTTT. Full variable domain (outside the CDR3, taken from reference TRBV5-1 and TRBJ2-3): KAGVTQTPRYLIKTRGQQVTLSCSPISGHRSVSWYQQTPGQGLQFLFEYFSETQRNKGNFPGRFSGRQFSNSRSEMNVSTLELGDSALYLCASSLAGVGVRDTDTQYFGPGTRLTVL.

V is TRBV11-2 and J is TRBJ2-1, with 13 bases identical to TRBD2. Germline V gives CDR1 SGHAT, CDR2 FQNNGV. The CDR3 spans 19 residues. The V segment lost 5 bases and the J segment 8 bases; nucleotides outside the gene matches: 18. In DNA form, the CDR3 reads TGTGCCAGCAGCACTCCCATGACTAGCGGGGGGACCGCTTGGGATGAGCAGTTCTTC. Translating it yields CASSTPMTSGGTAWDEQFF.

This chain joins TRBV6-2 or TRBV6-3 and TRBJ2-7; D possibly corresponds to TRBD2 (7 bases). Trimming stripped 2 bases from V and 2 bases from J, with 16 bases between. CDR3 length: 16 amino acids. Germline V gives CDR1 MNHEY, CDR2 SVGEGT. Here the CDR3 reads CASSYSGTTRAYEQYF. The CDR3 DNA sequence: TGTGCCAGCAGTTACAGCGGGACAACCCGAGCCTACGAGCAGTACTTC.

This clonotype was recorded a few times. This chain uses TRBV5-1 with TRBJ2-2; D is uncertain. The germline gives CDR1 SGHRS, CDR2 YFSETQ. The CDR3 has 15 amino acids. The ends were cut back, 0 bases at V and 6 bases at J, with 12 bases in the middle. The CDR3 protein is CASSLGLLEAGELFF. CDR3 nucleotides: TGCGCCAGCAGCTTGGGACTCCTCGAGGCCGGGGAGCTGTTTTTT.

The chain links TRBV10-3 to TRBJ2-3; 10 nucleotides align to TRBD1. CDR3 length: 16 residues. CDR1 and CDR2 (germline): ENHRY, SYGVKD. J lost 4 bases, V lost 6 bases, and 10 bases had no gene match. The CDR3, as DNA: TGTGCCATCAGCCCGGGACAGGGGAGGGAGGCAGATACGCAGTATTTT. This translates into CAISPGQGREADTQYF.

DNA for the CDR3: TGCGCCAGCAGCCCAGTCGGGGGTTCGGGCTACAATGAGCAGTTCTTC. Its protein product is CASSPVGGSGYNEQFF. The chain links TRBV5-1 to TRBJ2-1, with TRBD2 as a possible D gene (6 bases). Germline values: CDR1 SGHRS, CDR2 YFSETQ. Trimming pared 4 bases from V and 3 bases from J, leaving 17 bases between. The CDR3 spans 16 residues.

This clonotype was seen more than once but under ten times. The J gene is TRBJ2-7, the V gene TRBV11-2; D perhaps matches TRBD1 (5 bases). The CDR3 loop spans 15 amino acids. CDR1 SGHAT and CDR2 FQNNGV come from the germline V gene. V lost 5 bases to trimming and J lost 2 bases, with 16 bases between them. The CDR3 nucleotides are TGTGCCAGCAGCATCTCCCCGACAGAGACCTACGAGCAGTACTTC. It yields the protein CASSISPTETYEQYF.

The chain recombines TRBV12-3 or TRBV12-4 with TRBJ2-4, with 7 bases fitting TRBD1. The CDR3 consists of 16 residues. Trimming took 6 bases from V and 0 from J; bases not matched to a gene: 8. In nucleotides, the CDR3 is TGTGCCAGCAGGTTACAGGGGACACTAGCCAAAAACATTCAGTACTTC. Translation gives CASRLQGTLAKNIQYF.

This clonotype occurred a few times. CDR3 in amino acids: CSARGPGTGPYF. In DNA form, the CDR3 reads TGCAGTGCTAGAGGCCCAGGGACAGGCCCGTACTTC. The chain recombines TRBV20-1 with TRBJ2-7, with TRBD1 matching over 8 bases. Germline-derived CDR1 and CDR2 are DFQATT and SNEGSKA (reference sequence). J gave up 12 bases and V 1 base, and 8 bases lay outside the gene matches. This CDR3 has 12 amino acids.

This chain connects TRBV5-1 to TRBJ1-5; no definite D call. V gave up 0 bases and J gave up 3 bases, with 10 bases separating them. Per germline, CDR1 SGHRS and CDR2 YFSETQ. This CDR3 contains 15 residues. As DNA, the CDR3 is TGCGCCAGCAGCTTGGAAGGGCAAACCAATCAGCCCCAGCATTTT. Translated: CASSLEGQTNQPQHF.

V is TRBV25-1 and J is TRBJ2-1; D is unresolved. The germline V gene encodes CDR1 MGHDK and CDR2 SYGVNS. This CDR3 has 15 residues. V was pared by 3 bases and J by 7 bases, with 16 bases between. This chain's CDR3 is CASSDPGLALNEQFF. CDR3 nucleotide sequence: TGTGCCAGCAGTGACCCAGGTCTTGCGTTGAATGAGCAGTTCTTC.

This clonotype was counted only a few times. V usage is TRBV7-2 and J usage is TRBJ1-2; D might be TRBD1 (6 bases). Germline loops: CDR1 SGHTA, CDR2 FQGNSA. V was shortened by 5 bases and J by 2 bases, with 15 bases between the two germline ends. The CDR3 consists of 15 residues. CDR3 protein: CASSRYRDTNYGYTF. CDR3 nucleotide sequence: TGTGCCAGCAGCCGCTACCGGGACACCAACTATGGCTACACCTTC. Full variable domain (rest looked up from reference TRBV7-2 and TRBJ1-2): GAGVSQSPSNKVTEKGKDVELRCDPISGHTALYWYRQSLGQGLEFLIYFQGNSAPDKSGLPSDRFSAERTGGSVSTLTIQRTQQEDSAVYLCASSRYRDTNYGYTFGSGTRLTVV.

CDR3 sequence: CSARGTVGDTQYF. CDR3 DNA sequence: TGCAGTGCTAGAGGGACAGTTGGAGATACGCAGTATTTT. This sequence joins TRBV20-1 and TRBJ2-3, with D tentatively TRBD1 (6 bases). Germline V gene lookup returns CDR1 DFQATT and CDR2 SNEGSKA (reference sequence). Trimming took off 1 base at V and 5 bases at J, with 10 bases between the two ends. The CDR3 has 13 residues.

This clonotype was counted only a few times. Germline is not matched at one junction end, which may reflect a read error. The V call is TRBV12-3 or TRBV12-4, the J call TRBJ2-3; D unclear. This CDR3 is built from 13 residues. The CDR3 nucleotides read TGTGCCAGCAGTATAGCTAGCACAGATACGCAGTATTTT. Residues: CASSIASTDTQYF.

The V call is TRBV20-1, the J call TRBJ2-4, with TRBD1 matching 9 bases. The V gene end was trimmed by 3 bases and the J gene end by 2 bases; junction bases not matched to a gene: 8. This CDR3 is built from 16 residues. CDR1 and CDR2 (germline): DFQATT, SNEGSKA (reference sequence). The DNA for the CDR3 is TGCAGTGCTAGGTGGGACAGGGTTTATTCCAAAAACATTCAGTACTTC. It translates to CSARWDRVYSKNIQYF.

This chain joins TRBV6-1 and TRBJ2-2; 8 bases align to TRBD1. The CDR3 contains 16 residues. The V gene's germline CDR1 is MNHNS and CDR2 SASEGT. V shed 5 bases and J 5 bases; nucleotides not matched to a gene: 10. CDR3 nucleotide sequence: TGTGCCAGCAGTCCGTGGGACAGGTCCCCTACCGGGGAGCTGTTTTTT. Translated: CASSPWDRSPTGELFF.

CDR3 sequence: CSARDTLADTQYF. CDR3 bases: TGCAGTGCTAGAGATACCCTAGCTGATACGCAGTATTTT. This sequence joins TRBV20-1 and TRBJ2-3, with D tentatively TRBD2 (5 bases). Deletions cut 0 bases from V and 6 bases from J, with 10 bases between. Germline V lookup: CDR1 DFQATT, CDR2 SNEGSKA (reference sequence). This CDR3 region has 13 residues.

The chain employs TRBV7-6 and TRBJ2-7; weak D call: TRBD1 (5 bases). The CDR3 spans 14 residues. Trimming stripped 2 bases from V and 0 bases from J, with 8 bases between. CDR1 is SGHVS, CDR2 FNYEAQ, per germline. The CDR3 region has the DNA TGTGCCAGCAGCTTAAGACAGACCTCCTACGAGCAGTACTTC. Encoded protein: CASSLRQTSYEQYF. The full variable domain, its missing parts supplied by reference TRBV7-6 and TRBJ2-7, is GAGVSQSPRYKVTKRGQDVALRCDPISGHVSLYWYRQALGQGPEFLTYFNYEAQQDKSGLPNDRFSAERPEGSISTLTIQRTEQRDSAMYRCASSLRQTSYEQYFGPGTRLTVT.

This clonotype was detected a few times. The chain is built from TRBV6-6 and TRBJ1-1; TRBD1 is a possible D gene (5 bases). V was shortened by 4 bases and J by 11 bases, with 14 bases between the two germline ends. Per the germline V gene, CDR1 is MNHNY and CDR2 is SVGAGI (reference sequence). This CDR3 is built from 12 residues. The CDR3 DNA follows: TGTGCCAGCAGTTCGACAGCCTATGTGGCTTTCTTT. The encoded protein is CASSSTAYVAFF.